This TCR beta chain was identified during a study of CD8+ T cells in alopecia areata. Whole-study context: Tofacitinib administration to treated patients was oral, at 5 to 10 mg twice daily. Tofacitinib ran 6 to 18 months, followed by 6 months off drug. General study results and limits: Tofacitinib did not eliminate many expanded lesional clones from scalp or blood.

CDR1 is PRHDT and CDR2 is FYEKMQ in the germline V gene (reference sequence). V was pared by 5 bases and J by 6 bases, with 8 bases of the junction left unmatched. The CDR3 is 16 amino acids. This clone came up a few times. Its antigen is as yet unknown. Reverse transcription of extracted RNA yielded cDNA, which provided the sequencing template. Clones were read by immunoSEQ multiplex PCR, and TCRdb kept only the in-frame ones, dropping some. The table lists over 85,000 clones, more than 55% of them singletons. Treatment reported: oral pan-JAK inhibitor, 5-10 mg twice daily. The chain is built from TRBV13 and TRBJ2-4; 12 nucleotides match TRBD2. The TCR comes from a human donor with alopecia areata. Sequencing used CD8+ T cells sorted from blood, obtained at week 4, from a patient treated with tofacitinib. The CDR3 sequence is CASSPRTSGKGNIQYF. The CDR3 coding sequence is TGTGCCAGCAGCCCGAGGACTAGCGGGAAAGGAAACATTCAGTACTTC.